This entry features one T cell receptor (beta chain) sequence. This sample stems from a study of blood T cell repertoires in COVID-19. Study-wide background: Spain, Italy and the United States supplied samples that represented acute and convalescent COVID-19. PBMCs, B-cell-depleted T cells, or T cells were the source of the cDNA or gDNA that made up the material.

Generated by immunoSEQ multiplex PCR, the TCRdb table keeps only in-frame clones and is missing some. Found here are about 380,000 clones, approximately 89% of them singletons; the top ten hold 1% to 1.5%. Assignments of participants to cohorts depended upon their own reported clinical history. Either two negative PCRs, clearance, or symptom resolution qualified Cohort 3 donors as recovered. The sequence came from a man aged 30-40 years who had recovered from COVID-19. Sequenced material: PBMCs or T cells enriched from blood (not recorded which).

As DNA, the CDR3 is TGTGCCAGCAGTTCAGACACAGATACGCAGTATTTT. Residues: CASSSDTDTQYF. The rearrangement joins TRBV6-5 to TRBJ2-3; D remains ambiguous. The V end lost 4 bases, the J end lost 2 bases, and 4 bases lay between the germline ends. The CDR3 consists of 12 residues. The germline gives CDR1 MNHEY, CDR2 SVGAGI.